These T cell receptor beta chains were read from a single sample in a study of cytomegalovirus exposure and HLA in healthy donors. TCRdb keeps only in-frame clones here, not all; method: immunoSEQ multiplex PCR. The repertoire has around 37,000 clones, roughly 80% of them found once; the top ten carry about 10%. The sample taken for sequencing was PBMCs. The receptors originated from a woman under 30 in good health and CMV-seropositive. The CDR3 runs from the conserved cysteine through the conserved F or W. Each record gives: V gene, J gene, CDR3 protein.

>TRBV19|TRBJ2-7
CASSQAATREQYF
>TRBV11-2|TRBJ1-2
CASSPRTGGYTF
>TRBV5-6|TRBJ2-3
CASSLYAGGATDTQYF
>TRBV4-2|TRBJ1-1
CASSQDPGTGNTEAFF
>TRBV7-9|TRBJ2-5
CASSLRAAETQYF
>TRBV7-8|TRBJ1-5
CASSLDGQMMEPQHF
>TRBV7-8|TRBJ2-3
CASSSGTSGADTQYF
>TRBV7-7|TRBJ1-2
CASSPQGIDGYTF
>TRBV14|TRBJ2-7
CASSLGQGGSYEQYF
>TRBV29-1|TRBJ2-5
CSVSRSEGAQYF
>TRBV28|TRBJ2-1
CASSFRDRVNEQFF
>TRBV5-5|TRBJ2-7
CASKPGQGYEQYF
>TRBV15|TRBJ2-7
CATSRARGADKNYEQYF
>TRBV2|TRBJ1-3
CASSHQVTGSNTIYF
>TRBV4-3|TRBJ2-7
CASSQGTGSPYEQYF